This TCR beta chain stems from a study of spatial heterogeneity in lung cancer. This clonotype was observed at least ten times. V dropped 7 bases and J dropped 6 bases, with 6 bases sitting between them. This CDR3 is 10 amino acids long. CDR1 is SNHLY and CDR2 is FYNNEI in the germline V gene. Time point: blood at routine non-recurrence follow-up after resection. Sequencing covered unsorted whole RNA taken from tumor, nontumor lung or frozen PBMC. TCRdb analysed the 5' RACE reads with MiXCR anew, one entry per CDR3 protein. Seen here are about 52,000 distinct CDR3 sequences, around 6.7% observed once, and the top ten hold less than 45%.

The chain recombines TRBV2 with TRBJ1-2; D uncertain. The sample here was PBMCs, taken at follow-up. The source is a female donor with early-stage non-small cell lung cancer. The CDR3 coding sequence is TGTGCCAGCACGCCCGATGGCTACACCTTC. It is translated as CASTPDGYTF. Drawing the rest from reference TRBV2 and TRBJ1-2, the complete variable domain is EPEVTQTPSHQVTQMGQEVILRCVPISNHLYFYWYRQILGQKVEFLVSFYNNEISEKSEIFDDQFSVERPDGSNFTLKIRSTKLEDSAMYFCASTPDGYTFGSGTRLTVV.